This T cell receptor (beta chain) was captured in a study of post-analysis software for immune sequencing data. Prepared libraries of TCR beta cDNA carried unique molecular identifiers. TCRdb used MiXCR to reprocess the PCR reads, holding one entry per CDR3 protein. Of 250,000 to 300,000 distinct CDR3 sequences listed, about 38% were seen once; the top ten hold around 4.7%. Per germline, CDR1 LGHNA and CDR2 YNFKEQ. The CDR3 consists of 13 residues. V was pared by 3 bases and J by 8 bases, with 13 bases between. Notes on the study in general: Comparison of patients with controls showed about 5 TRBV segments more frequent in patients, TRBV5-6, TRBV5-1 and TRBV20-1 among them. Strong same-batch co-clustering of samples appeared with F measure clustering. Among multiple sclerosis patients, normalized Chao1 diversity was significantly below that of controls.

In this sample, this clonotype turned up many times. Its cognate antigen is unknown. The chain uses TRBV4-2 and TRBJ1-2, with D possibly being TRBD1 (6 bases). The sample comprised blood. The receptor's source is a girl aged 5 to 17 with multiple sclerosis. DNA of the CDR3: TGTGCCAGCAGCCAGGGGGCGGGGGAGGGCTACACCTTC. This gives the protein CASSQGAGEGYTF.